The 12 T cell receptor beta chains below were found in one sample sequenced in a study of T-cell reconstitution after alpha-beta-depleted transplantation in children. For TCRbeta, the library was prepared with unique molecular identifiers. MiXCR, run by TCRdb on the PCR reads, gives a single entry per CDR3 protein. Here the sample spans just under 150,000 distinct CDR3 sequences, about 8.8% being singletons. The sequenced sample was PBMCs, mostly from graft donor cells, obtained 180 days after TCRalphabeta/CD19-depleted stem cell transplant. The receptors originated from a female patient between 2 and 15 years old who had a stem cell transplant for congenital amegakaryocytic thrombocytopenia, so the T cells may come from the graft donor.

This clonotype was recorded many times. The chain employs TRBV10-1 and TRBJ2-1, with TRBD2 matching 10 bases. J was trimmed by 7 bases and V by 0 bases; bases with no gene match: 3. CDR1 WNHNN and CDR2 SYGVQD come from the germline V gene (reference sequence). The CDR3 contains 15 residues. CDR3 coding DNA: TGCGCCAGCAGTGAGTCAGCGGGGGGGCCGAATGAGCAGTTCTTC. Protein product: CASSESAGGPNEQFF.

This clonotype has at least ten counts. The rearrangement links TRBV12-3 or TRBV12-4 to TRBJ1-3, with a weak D call TRBD1 (6 bases). CDR3 size: 13 residues. V was clipped by 7 bases and J by 4 bases, with 11 bases between them. The CDR3 DNA follows: TGTGCCAGCACCGCAGGGGAGGGAAACACCATATATTTT. Protein sequence: CASTAGEGNTIYF.

This clonotype was recorded many times. The chain carries TRBV29-1 and TRBJ2-6, with a weak D call TRBD2 (6 bases). The V gene lost 4 bases and the J gene lost 2 bases, with 9 bases spanning the gap. This CDR3 is built from 14 residues. CDR1 and CDR2 from the germline V gene are SQVTM and ANQGSEA. In DNA, the CDR3 is TGCAGCGTTGTCGCGGGGACTGGGGCCAACGTCCTGACTTTC. Translated: CSVVAGTGANVLTF.

A word on this clonotype: This clone may be a read error of a much larger clone one base away. The CDR3 does not close with the conserved phenylalanine or tryptophan, likely indicating a read error. This sequence joins TRBV19 and TRBJ2-3; TRBD2 matches at 15 bases. Germline V CDR1 and CDR2: LNHDA, SQIVND (reference sequence). The V segment lost 3 bases and the J segment 4 bases; nucleotides outside the gene matches: 5. The CDR3 totals 17 residues. CDR3 coding DNA: TGTGCCAGTAGTATTAAGGGACTAGCGGGAGGTGCAGATACGCAGTATTTG. This translates into CASSIKGLAGGADTQYL.

This clonotype has at least ten counts. The gene calls are TRBV5-1 and TRBJ2-1, with 7 positions matching TRBD1. V shed 2 bases, J shed 8 bases, and the junction held 7 bases outside the gene matches. The CDR3 sequence is 14 residues long. Germline CDR1 SGHRS, CDR2 YFSETQ. The CDR3 protein is CASSFGQEKDEQFF. In nucleotides, the CDR3 is TGCGCCAGCAGCTTTGGACAGGAGAAGGATGAGCAGTTCTTC.

A word on this clonotype: This may come from a read error, since a much larger clone is one base off. The gene calls are TRBV7-3 and TRBJ2-3; 9 nucleotides line up with TRBD2. The trim removed 5 bases at V and 5 bases at J, leaving 11 bases unmatched. This CDR3 region has 16 residues. CDR1 is SGHTA and CDR2 is FQGTGA in the germline V gene. CDR3 region: CASSLDPGLAGDTQYF. The CDR3 nucleotides read TGTGCCAGCAGCCTCGACCCGGGACTAGCTGGAGATACGCAGTATTTT. Looking up the rest from reference TRBV7-3 and TRBJ2-3 gives the full variable domain: GAGVSQTPSNKVTEKGKYVELRCDPISGHTALYWYRQSLGQGPEFLIYFQGTGAADDSGLPNDRFFAVRPEGSVSTLKIQRTERGDSAVYLCASSLDPGLAGDTQYFGPGTRLTVL.

This chain joins TRBV27 and TRBJ2-3; 11 bases align to TRBD2. From germline, CDR1 is MNHEY and CDR2 SMNVEV (reference sequence). V lost 3 bases and J lost 6; bases outside the gene matches: 8. This CDR3 has 16 amino acids. CDR3: CASSLPTSGGPDTQYF. The CDR3 DNA reads TGTGCCAGCAGTTTGCCCACTAGCGGGGGACCCGATACGCAGTATTTT.

The rearrangement uses TRBV30 and TRBJ2-2, with D tentatively TRBD2 (6 bases). V lost 3 bases and J 7 bases, leaving 6 bases between the germline ends. This CDR3 is built from 11 residues. Germline CDR1 reads GTSNPN; CDR2 reads SVGIG (reference sequence). CDR3 amino acids: CAWRGGGELFF. DNA of the CDR3: TGTGCCTGGAGGGGAGGCGGGGAGCTGTTTTTT.

This clonotype has a handful of counts. This chain links TRBV5-1 with TRBJ2-5; the D is unclear. Germline V gene lookup returns CDR1 SGHRS and CDR2 YFSETQ. Trimming left V 1 base short and J 0 bases short, with 4 bases between. This CDR3 is built from 13 residues. The CDR3 DNA is TGCGCCAGCAGCTTGCAGTACCAAGAGACCCAGTACTTC. It specifies CASSLQYQETQYF.

This clonotype was found a few times. The chain is built from TRBV5-1 and TRBJ2-2; 8 bases align to TRBD2. Germline CDR1 SGHRS, CDR2 YFSETQ. V was pared by 4 bases and J by 5 bases, with 10 bases of the junction left unmatched. The CDR3 totals 16 residues. CDR3 sequence reads: CASSERGLLITGELFF. The CDR3 region has the DNA TGCGCCAGCAGCGAGCGGGGGCTATTAATTACCGGGGAGCTGTTTTTT.

The genes are TRBV7-3 and TRBJ2-2; 7 bases align to TRBD1. This CDR3 spans 23 amino acids. In germline, CDR1 is SGHTA, CDR2 FQGTGA. V lost 0 bases and J lost 6; bases outside the gene matches: 28. The CDR3 DNA follows: TGTGCCAGCAGCTTAACAGGCCTTCGTCCTGGTCTGTCGGGACAGCGCCTCTCCGGGGAGCTGTTTTTT. This sequence encodes CASSLTGLRPGLSGQRLSGELFF. Based on the CDR3 plus reference TRBV7-3 and TRBJ2-2, the full variable domain is GAGVSQTPSNKVTEKGKYVELRCDPISGHTALYWYRQSLGQGPEFLIYFQGTGAADDSGLPNDRFFAVRPEGSVSTLKIQRTERGDSAVYLCASSLTGLRPGLSGQRLSGELFFGEGSRLTVL.

This clonotype was picked up a small number of times. The chain employs TRBV7-8 and TRBJ2-7, with 9 bases fitting TRBD1. The V segment lost 5 bases and the J segment 3 bases; nucleotides outside the gene matches: 8. Germline CDR1 and CDR2: SGHVS and FQNEAQ. This CDR3 is 15 amino acids long. Written as DNA, the CDR3 is TGTGCCAGCAGCCGCCCGGACAGGGGCCACTACGAGCAGTACTTC. Protein: CASSRPDRGHYEQYF.